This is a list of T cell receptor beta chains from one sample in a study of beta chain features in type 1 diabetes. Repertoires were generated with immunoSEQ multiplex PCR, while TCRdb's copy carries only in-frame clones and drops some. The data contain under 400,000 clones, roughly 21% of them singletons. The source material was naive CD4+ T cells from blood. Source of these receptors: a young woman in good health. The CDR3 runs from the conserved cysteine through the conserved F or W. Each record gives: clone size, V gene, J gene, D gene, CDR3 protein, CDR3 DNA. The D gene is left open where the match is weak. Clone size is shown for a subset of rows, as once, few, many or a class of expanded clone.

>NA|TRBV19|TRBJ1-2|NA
CASSTPGLRNYGYTF
TGTGCCAGTAGTACCCCGGGACTGAGAAACTATGGCTACACCTTC
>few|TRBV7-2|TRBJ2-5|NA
CASSLSVRREETQYF
TGTGCCAGCAGCTTAAGCGTCCGGCGAGAAGAGACCCAGTACTTC
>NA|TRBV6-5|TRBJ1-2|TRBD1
CASSTLGEGAYGYTF
TGTGCCAGCAGTACACTGGGCGAGGGGGCCTATGGCTACACCTTC
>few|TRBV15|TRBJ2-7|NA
CATSRDNRQGPYEQYF
TGTGCCACCAGCAGAGATAACAGGCAGGGGCCCTACGAGCAGTACTTC
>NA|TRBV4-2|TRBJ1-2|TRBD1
CASSHPVDRAGGYTF
TGTGCCAGCAGCCACCCCGTCGACAGGGCGGGAGGCTACACCTTC
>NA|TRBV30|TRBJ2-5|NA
CAWTTGLEETQYF
TGTGCCTGGACCACGGGACTCGAGGAGACCCAGTACTTC
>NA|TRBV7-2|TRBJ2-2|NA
CASSLAAGNTGELFF
TGTGCCAGCAGCTTAGCGGCGGGAAACACCGGGGAGCTGTTTTTT
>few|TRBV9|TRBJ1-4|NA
CASSVGQRNEKLFF
TGTGCCAGCAGCGTAGGGCAGCGGAATGAAAAACTGTTTTTT
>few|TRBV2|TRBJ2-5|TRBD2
CASSESRTSGGAETQYF
TGTGCCAGCAGTGAATCTAGGACTAGCGGGGGAGCAGAGACCCAGTACTTC
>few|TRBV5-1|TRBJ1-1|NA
CASSWTENTEAFF
TGCGCCAGCAGCTGGACAGAGAACACTGAAGCTTTCTTT
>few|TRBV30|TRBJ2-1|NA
CAWSPRDEQFF
TGTGCCTGGAGTCCCCGGGATGAGCAGTTCTTC
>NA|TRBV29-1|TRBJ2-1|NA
CSVGEGDNEQFF
TGCAGCGTAGGGGAAGGGGACAATGAGCAGTTCTTC
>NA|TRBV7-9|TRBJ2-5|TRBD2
CASSLRVTSGRQETQYF
TGTGCCAGCAGCTTAAGGGTGACTAGCGGGAGGCAAGAGACCCAGTACTTC